This TCR beta chain was captured in a study of blood T cells in healthy people across ages. About the study: About one barcoded TCR beta cDNA was captured per two T cells.

The study, taken as a whole, reports: The unknown donor CMV status may have confounded expanded clonotype changes.

Together with a sample-barcoded 5' primer, a J-beta primer mix was included in a second PCR lasting about 7 to 11 cycles. Researchers report that a template-switch adaptor with 12 random nucleotides tagged each cDNA molecule. TCRdb reprocessed the 5' RACE reads via MiXCR and lists one record per CDR3 protein. The repertoire consists of approximately 820,000 distinct CDR3 sequences, with around 42% occurring once and the leading ten covering under 20%. The CDR3 loop spans 15 amino acids. V dropped 7 bases and J dropped 5; count of bases not matched to a gene: 11. CDR1 is SGHNT, CDR2 YYREEE, per germline (reference sequence). This clonotype appeared a few times. Its target is unknown.

V gene TRBV5-4 combines with J gene TRBJ2-5; 10 bases fit TRBD2. Specimen: blood. The receptor's source is a man in his fifties or sixties in good health. DNA for the CDR3: TGTGCCAGCCACGCGCAAATAGCGGGGGGTGAGACCCAGTACTTC. Protein sequence: CASHAQIAGGETQYF.